Below are 10 T cell receptor beta chains sequenced from a single sample in a study of shared clonotypes between healthy human individuals. Only in-frame clones appear in the TCRdb table, and some are missing; sequencing was by immunoSEQ multiplex PCR. This table holds millions of clones, over 85% found once. Source material: naive CD4+ T cells sorted from blood. Subset meaning: CD45RA+ positively selected. These receptors were collected from a man aged 18 to 35 in good health.

This clone has a single count. This sequence joins TRBV7-8 and TRBJ2-3; D is undetermined. Between the trimmed V and J ends, which lost 1 base and 0 bases, there was a span of 8 bases. Germline V gene lookup returns CDR1 SGHVS and CDR2 FQNEAQ. The CDR3 is 15 residues long. The CDR3 bases are TGTGCCAGCAGCTTAGGCAGGTTTAGCACAGATACGCAGTATTTT. Its translation is CASSLGRFSTDTQYF.

The chain is built from TRBV5-6 and TRBJ2-5; 8 nucleotides match TRBD1. CDR3 length: 16 residues. V lost 4 bases to trimming and J lost 0 bases; unmatched junction nucleotides: 8. Germline V CDR1 and CDR2: SGHDT, YYEEEE. This chain's CDR3 is CASSTAGTGHQETQYF. The CDR3 DNA reads TGTGCCAGCAGCACCGCCGGGACAGGACACCAAGAGACCCAGTACTTC.

This chain connects TRBV7-9 to TRBJ2-3, with a possible D match to TRBD1 (6 bases). Between the trimmed V and J ends, which lost 5 bases and 5 bases, there was a span of 20 bases. Germline V gene sequence: CDR1 SEHNR, CDR2 FQNEAQ (reference sequence). The CDR3 has 16 residues. In nucleotides, the CDR3 is TGTGCCAGCAGCACACGGGACACCCGAGAGAGAGATACGCAGTATTTT. Residues: CASSTRDTRERDTQYF.

The chain has TRBV30 and TRBJ2-7; D is unresolved. CDR3 length: 12 residues. V shed 3 bases and J shed 3 bases, with 9 bases lying between them. Germline lookup yields CDR1 GTSNPN and CDR2 SVGIG (reference sequence). The CDR3 DNA sequence: TGTGCCTGGAGACAAGGTGTCTACGAGCAGTACTTC. Its translation: CAWRQGVYEQYF.

The chain has TRBV9 and TRBJ2-3, with D perhaps assigned TRBD1 or TRBD2 (6 bases each). This CDR3 spans 15 amino acids. CDR1 SGDLS and CDR2 YYNGEE come from the germline V gene. V lost 4 bases, J lost 2 bases, and 14 bases lay in between. Written as DNA, the CDR3 is TGTGCCAGCAGCCGTAGGGGGGACCACACAGATACGCAGTATTTT. This sequence encodes CASSRRGDHTDTQYF.

The J gene is TRBJ2-7, the V gene TRBV27; 9 nucleotides match TRBD2. V shed 2 bases and J 11 bases; nucleotides not matched to a gene: 7. CDR3 length: 13 amino acids. Germline lookup yields CDR1 MNHEY and CDR2 SMNVEV (reference sequence). CDR3 protein: CASSLDSGSNEYF. CDR3 in DNA: TGTGCCAGCAGTTTAGATAGCGGGAGTAATGAGTACTTC.

This clone has a single count. The rearrangement links TRBV5-1 to TRBJ2-5; D is possibly TRBD2 (6 bases). From germline, CDR1 is SGHRS and CDR2 YFSETQ. The CDR3 loop spans 16 amino acids. The V end was cut by 7 bases, the J end by 1 base, with 20 bases between. DNA of the CDR3: TGCGCCAGCTCCCTGGAGGGACTTAACCCCCAAGAGACCCAGTACTTC. This encodes CASSLEGLNPQETQYF.

This rearrangement joins TRBV18 to TRBJ2-7, with a tentative D call TRBD2 (7 bases). Germline values: CDR1 KGHSH, CDR2 LQKENI. The CDR3 has 16 residues. V lost 3 bases and J 0 bases, leaving 15 bases between the germline ends. The CDR3 coding sequence is TGTGCCAGCTCACCCCAAGGGGGGGAGAGCTCCTACGAGCAGTACTTC. This sequence encodes CASSPQGGESSYEQYF.

V usage is TRBV5-8 and J usage is TRBJ1-1; D is unresolved. The germline V and J ends were trimmed by 6 bases and 10 bases, with 19 bases remaining between them. Germline CDR1 is SGHTS and CDR2 is YDEGEE. The CDR3 consists of 13 residues. The CDR3 nucleotides are TGTGCCAGCAACGGACGGCTGCAGGAGGGAGCTTTCTTT. Its protein product is CASNGRLQEGAFF.

This chain joins TRBV2 and TRBJ1-1; D remains ambiguous. The CDR3 covers 14 residues. The germline V gene has CDR1 SNHLY and CDR2 FYNNEI. V dropped 1 base and J dropped 0 bases, with 6 bases sitting between them. The CDR3 protein is CASSEEGLNTEAFF. In DNA, the CDR3 is TGTGCCAGCAGTGAAGAAGGGTTGAACACTGAAGCTTTCTTT.